Following are 9 T cell receptor beta chains from one sample sequenced in a study of beta chain bispecific antibodies for T cell cancers. Their cognate antigens are unknown. Study-wide findings and caveats: Normal T cells contributed less of the targeted TRBV signal than the leukemia cells did.

T cells were expanded from blood mononuclear cells for around three days with anti-CD3 OKT3 or CD3/CD28 beads. MiXCR, applied by TCRdb to the 5' RACE reads, yields one record per CDR3 protein. The table has about 17,000 distinct CDR3 sequences, 2% to 2.5% seen once. Sequencing input: healthy donor T cells cultured with leukemia cells. The receptors shown here come from a human donor in good health. Some clones in this sample may be carry-over from other donors' samples.

By share, this clonotype counts as medium-sized. The chain combines TRBV5-1 with TRBJ2-1; D is possibly TRBD2 (6 bases). V was shortened by 0 bases and J by 0 bases, with 7 bases between the two germline ends. CDR1 and CDR2 from the germline V gene are SGHRS and YFSETQ. The CDR3 is made up of 15 amino acids. CDR3 region: CASSLDGSSYNEQFF. The CDR3, as DNA: TGCGCCAGCAGCTTGGACGGGAGCTCCTACAATGAGCAGTTCTTC.

This clonotype showed up many times. The DNA of the CDR3 is TGCAGCGTTGATTTACCTGGGAGTGCGGAGACCCAGTACTTC. Its protein product is CSVDLPGSAETQYF. The J gene is TRBJ2-5, the V gene TRBV29-1; possibly TRBD2 for D (5 bases). The CDR3 contains 14 residues. The germline V gene encodes CDR1 SQVTM and CDR2 ANQGSEA. V gave up 3 bases and J gave up 5 bases, with 16 bases separating them.

This clonotype is medium-sized by share. The gene calls are TRBV6-2 or TRBV6-3 and TRBJ2-7; unclear D gene. From germline, CDR1 is MNHEY and CDR2 SVGEGT. Deletions cut 5 bases from V and 3 bases from J, with 11 bases between. CDR3 length: 13 amino acids. The CDR3 sequence: CASSPQSIYEQYF. The CDR3 DNA reads TGTGCCAGCAGTCCTCAGAGCATCTACGAGCAGTACTTC.

This clonotype came up many times. The rearrangement links TRBV9 to TRBJ2-2; D gene uncertain. The germline V gene has CDR1 SGDLS and CDR2 YYNGEE. This CDR3 spans 12 amino acids. Trimming shortened V by 3 bases and J by 3 bases, and 3 bases separated the two germline ends. The CDR3 bases are TGTGCCAGCAGCGGAGACACCGGGGAGCTGTTTTTT. It yields the protein CASSGDTGELFF.

This clonotype has a count of ten or more. In nucleotides, the CDR3 is TGCGCCAGCAGCTTAAGTCGAGCGGGGGGAGAAGAGACCCAGTACTTC. It translates to CASSLSRAGGEETQYF. The chain uses TRBV5-1 and TRBJ2-5, with 9 bases aligning to TRBD2. Germline assignment: CDR1 SGHRS and CDR2 YFSETQ. Trimming removed 2 bases from V and 3 bases from J; junction bases left unmatched: 8. This CDR3 comprises 16 residues.

This clonotype was recorded many times. The rearrangement links TRBV4-1 to TRBJ2-3, with 11 bases aligning to TRBD2. The CDR3 is 16 amino acids. After removal of 1 base from V and 1 base from J, the junction contained 1 base not matched to a gene. Per germline, CDR1 MGHRA and CDR2 YSYEKL. CDR3 region: CASSQVLAGGTDTQYF. The DNA of the CDR3 is TGCGCCAGCAGCCAAGTACTAGCGGGGGGCACAGATACGCAGTATTTT.

The rearrangement uses TRBV28 and TRBJ2-1, with 8 bases matching TRBD1. With 4 bases clipped from V and 6 bases from J, the junction kept 14 bases outside the gene matches. The CDR3 length is 17 residues. From germline, CDR1 is MDHEN and CDR2 SYDVKM. The CDR3 sequence: CASSSPTGTGISNEQFF. CDR3 DNA sequence: TGTGCCAGCAGTTCTCCGACCGGGACAGGTATTTCCAATGAGCAGTTCTTC.

The V gene is TRBV2, the J gene TRBJ1-5; 10 bases agree with TRBD1. The germline CDR1 and CDR2 sequences are SNHLY and FYNNEI. V shed 3 bases, J shed 3 bases, and the junction held 2 bases outside the gene matches. This CDR3 region has 15 residues. In DNA form, the CDR3 reads TGTGCCAGCAGTGAGACAGGGGGCTTCAATCAGCCCCAGCATTTT. Translating it yields CASSETGGFNQPQHF.

In its sample, this clonotype was seen many times. This chain uses TRBV6-5 with TRBJ1-2, with D tentatively TRBD1 (5 bases). V lost 8 bases and J 4 bases, leaving 20 bases between the germline ends. The CDR3 covers 15 residues. The V gene's germline CDR1 is MNHEY and CDR2 SVGAGI. DNA of the CDR3: TGTGCCAGCGGGGTTAGCGGGGGTAATAGCTATGGCTACACCTTC. It translates to CASGVSGGNSYGYTF.